Described below is a single TCR beta chain sequence and its context. Its specificity is not known. The germline V gene has CDR1 SGHTA and CDR2 FQGTGA. This CDR3 comprises 15 residues. Trimming cost V 5 bases and J 2 bases; bases outside gene matches: 5. Template switching, a step in the protocol, added a universal primer site, and cDNA carried unique molecular identifiers. MiXCR was run by TCRdb on the 5' RACE reads, yielding one entry per CDR3 protein. The sample holds approximately 670,000 distinct CDR3 sequences; around 6% are singletons and the top ten take 1.5% to 2%. The sample belongs to a study of identical twins. Points from the study as a whole: It was possible that invariant MAIT and iNKT cells partly confounded the zero-insertion analyses. The study based its conclusions on cross-sectional statistical analysis and did not follow the same donors. Where out-of-frame alpha sequences were twin-shared, they showed excess low generation probability.

The source is a man aged 18-30 years in good health. The rearrangement links TRBV7-3 to TRBJ2-3, with 9 bases that match TRBD1. Sequencing was done on a sample of naive T cells sorted from blood. CDR3 in amino acids: CASSQQGAPTDTQYF. The CDR3 DNA follows: TGTGCCAGCAGCCAACAGGGGGCACCCACAGATACGCAGTATTTT.